This T cell receptor beta chain was identified in a study of shared clonotypes between healthy human individuals. General study points: On the whole, naive subsets had larger estimated richness than memory subsets had.

This CDR3 is 15 amino acids long. J was trimmed by 5 bases and V by 3 bases; bases with no gene match: 9. Germline V gene lookup returns CDR1 MGHRA and CDR2 YSYEKL. The assay was carried out at the deep level. Original processing methods: Sequence data from immunoSEQ were junction-only and lacked quality scores; consequently, filtering differed. The table came from immunoSEQ multiplex PCR; TCRdb's copy has only in-frame clones and leaves some out. V and J calls and clone size are as listed in that table; D and trimming were resolved from the DNA. Of about 1.9 million clones in the sample, approximately 92% were seen once. CD45RO-negative CD8 cells positively selected for CCR7 made up the naive population, which excluded terminally differentiated effector memory CD45RA+ cells. A word on this clone: The antigen is unknown.

The TCR sequence derives from a man younger than 35 in good health. Some clones in this sample may be carry-over from other donors' samples. The chain uses TRBV4-1 and TRBJ2-7; 8 positions agree with TRBD2. The sequencing input was naive CD8+ T cells from PBMCs. CDR3 sequence reads: CASSQGEREYHEQYF. The CDR3 DNA reads TGCGCCAGCAGCCAGGGGGAGCGGGAGTACCACGAGCAGTACTTC.